The next 26 T cell receptor beta chains were all read from a single sample in a study of blood T cell repertoires in COVID-19. Libraries were prepared by immunoSEQ multiplex PCR; TCRdb keeps only in-frame clonotypes and omits some of them. This table holds about 410,000 clones, around nine tenths found once. Sequenced material: peripheral blood. These receptors were obtained from a woman aged 40 to 50 with COVID-19, enrolled during active disease.

V is TRBV29-1 and J is TRBJ2-3; TRBD2 might be the D (6 bases). CDR1 SQVTM and CDR2 ANQGSEA come from the germline V gene. V was trimmed by 1 base and J by 6 bases, leaving 11 bases between them. This CDR3 contains 13 residues. CDR3 residues: CSVEAGRWDTQYF. The CDR3 nucleotides read TGCAGCGTTGAAGCAGGGAGGTGGGATACGCAGTATTTT.

This chain uses TRBV7-8 with TRBJ1-6, with a tentative D call TRBD1 (6 bases). Germline lookup yields CDR1 SGHVS and CDR2 FQNEAQ. Trimming removed 4 bases from V and 12 bases from J, with 16 bases in between. CDR3 length equals 14 residues. In DNA, the CDR3 is TGTGCCAGCAGCTCCACGACAGGAGAAGGACCCCTCCACTTT. Protein sequence: CASSSTTGEGPLHF.

The chain couples TRBV20-1 to TRBJ1-5; 7 nucleotides agree with TRBD1. Per germline, CDR1 DFQATT and CDR2 SNEGSKA (reference sequence). The CDR3 has 15 amino acids. V trimming: 3 bases; J trimming: 1 base; junction bases outside the gene matches: 6. CDR3 protein: CSASHPQGSNQPQHF. The CDR3 DNA reads as TGCAGTGCTAGTCATCCACAGGGGAGCAATCAGCCCCAGCATTTT.

CDR3 sequence (DNA): TGTGCCAGCAGTTTCCCGGGGGTCTATAGCACAGATACGCAGTATTTT. It is translated as CASSFPGVYSTDTQYF. The chain employs TRBV28 and TRBJ2-3; TRBD2 is a possible D gene (6 bases). With 3 bases removed from V and 0 bases from J, the gap between germline ends came to 13 bases. This CDR3 has 16 amino acids. Germline-derived CDR1 and CDR2 are MDHEN and SYDVKM.

There are a few counts of this clone. This chain links TRBV6-1 with TRBJ1-2; D not resolved. Germline V CDR1 and CDR2: MNHNS, SASEGT. CDR3 length: 15 residues. Trimming removed 2 bases at V and 3 bases at J, with 13 bases between. Written as DNA, the CDR3 is TGTGCCAGCAGTGAACATCTGGGCAAAGACTATGGCTACACCTTC. Translated: CASSEHLGKDYGYTF.

The chain employs TRBV5-8 and TRBJ2-1; TRBD2 matches 10 bases. The CDR3 sequence is 17 residues long. V lost 4 bases and J lost 7; bases outside the gene matches: 14. From germline, CDR1 is SGHTS and CDR2 YDEGEE. The CDR3 sequence is CASSRTPSSGSGNEQFF. The CDR3 DNA is TGTGCCAGCAGCCGGACTCCTTCTAGCGGGAGTGGGAATGAGCAGTTCTTC.

This rearrangement joins TRBV10-3 to TRBJ1-2; TRBD1 agrees at 9 bases. Germline V gives CDR1 ENHRY, CDR2 SYGVKD. With V trimmed by 5 bases and J by 3 bases, 1 base remained unmatched. The CDR3 has 13 residues. The CDR3 DNA sequence: TGTGCCATCAGTAGACAGGGGGACTATGGCTACACCTTC. Amino acids: CAISRQGDYGYTF.

This chain connects TRBV6-5 to TRBJ1-6; D remains unclear. The germline gives CDR1 MNHEY, CDR2 SVGAGI. The CDR3 runs 15 residues. V dropped 0 bases and J dropped 9 bases, with 12 bases sitting between them. CDR3 protein: CASSYSAGQLSPLHF. The CDR3 DNA reads TGTGCCAGCAGTTACTCTGCTGGGCAGCTTTCACCCCTCCACTTT.

This clone has just a few counts. The chain links TRBV11-2 to TRBJ1-1, with D perhaps TRBD1 (6 bases). Per the germline V gene, CDR1 is SGHAT and CDR2 is FQNNGV. The V end was cut by 7 bases, the J end by 1 base, with 19 bases between. The CDR3 spans 16 residues. The DNA of the CDR3 is TGTGCCAGCACCCAACAATGGGGGGGGCCGAACACTGAAGCTTTCTTT. This encodes CASTQQWGGPNTEAFF. The full variable domain, rest sourced from reference TRBV11-2 and TRBJ1-1, is EAGVAQSPRYKIIEKRQSVAFWCNPISGHATLYWYQQILGQGPKLLIQFQNNGVVDDSQLPKDRFSAERLKGVDSTLKIQPAKLEDSAVYLCASTQQWGGPNTEAFFGQGTRLTVV.

This chain uses TRBV7-2 with TRBJ2-2; tentative D call: TRBD1 (6 bases). Looked up from germline, CDR1 is SGHTA and CDR2 is FQGNSA. V gave up 6 bases and J gave up 3 bases, with 11 bases separating them. The CDR3 is made up of 14 amino acids. Here the CDR3 reads CASRGNRDTGELFF. CDR3 in DNA: TGTGCCAGCAGGGGGAACAGGGACACCGGGGAGCTGTTTTTT. Filled out from reference TRBV7-2 and TRBJ2-2, the complete variable domain reads GAGVSQSPSNKVTEKGKDVELRCDPISGHTALYWYRQSLGQGLEFLIYFQGNSAPDKSGLPSDRFSAERTGGSVSTLTIQRTQQEDSAVYLCASRGNRDTGELFFGEGSRLTVL.

This chain joins TRBV18 and TRBJ2-3; 8 nucleotides match TRBD2. V dropped 6 bases and J dropped 4; count of bases not matched to a gene: 3. The V gene's germline CDR1 is KGHSH and CDR2 LQKENI. The CDR3 runs 13 residues. The CDR3 DNA reads TGTGCCAGCTCCACCGGGAGGGCAGATACGCAGTATTTT. Encoded protein: CASSTGRADTQYF.

The chain is built from TRBV28 and TRBJ2-5; the D gene is possibly TRBD2 (6 bases). Germline loops: CDR1 MDHEN, CDR2 SYDVKM. This CDR3 spans 13 amino acids. V was pared by 9 bases and J by 6 bases, with 17 bases between. The CDR3 here is CASSDGGAKTQYF. For the CDR3, the DNA is TGTGCCAGTTCGGACGGCGGGGCGAAGACCCAGTACTTC.

The V gene is TRBV28, the J gene TRBJ2-1; 9 bases map to TRBD2. This CDR3 has 16 amino acids. With V trimmed by 5 bases and J by 6 bases, 11 bases remained unmatched. Germline-derived CDR1 and CDR2 are MDHEN and SYDVKM. For the CDR3, the DNA is TGTGCCAGCAGTAGGGCGGGGGGGCCTTATAGCAATGAGCAGTTCTTC. Its translation is CASSRAGGPYSNEQFF.

The rearrangement uses TRBV2 and TRBJ2-2; 7 bases map to TRBD1. There are 14 residues in the CDR3. After removal of 6 bases from V and 3 bases from J, the junction contained 4 bases not matched to a gene. The germline CDR1 and CDR2 sequences are SNHLY and FYNNEI. DNA for the CDR3: TGTGCCAGCAGACGGGACAGCCACACCGGGGAGCTGTTTTTT. Protein product: CASRRDSHTGELFF.

The chain links TRBV28 to TRBJ1-6; D is ambiguous. V gave up 8 bases and J gave up 0 bases, with 8 bases separating them. The CDR3 extends over 14 amino acids. Per germline, CDR1 MDHEN and CDR2 SYDVKM. The CDR3 coding sequence is TGTGCCAGCGCCATCAGCTCCTATAATTCACCCCTCCACTTT. As protein: CASAISSYNSPLHF.

The chain is built from TRBV5-1 and TRBJ2-2; the D gene is possibly TRBD1 (6 bases). Germline CDR1 is SGHRS and CDR2 is YFSETQ. The V end was cut by 3 bases, the J end by 6 bases, with 15 bases between. The CDR3 sequence is 15 residues long. The CDR3, as DNA: TGCGCCAGCAGCTCCTGGGACATCGAAGCCGGGGAGCTGTTTTTT. Translation: CASSSWDIEAGELFF.

V and J are TRBV6-5 and TRBJ1-4, with 9 bases aligning to TRBD1. V gave up 6 bases and J gave up 5 bases; unmatched junction bases: 4. The germline CDR1 and CDR2 sequences are MNHEY and SVGAGI. This CDR3 contains 14 residues. The DNA of the CDR3 is TGTGCCAGCAGGCGGGACAGGGCGAATGAAAAACTGTTTTTT. Translating it yields CASRRDRANEKLFF.

This chain links TRBV28 with TRBJ2-4; the match to TRBD2 covers 11 bases. This CDR3 has 17 residues. CDR1 and CDR2 (germline): MDHEN, SYDVKM. Germline trimming cut 6 bases from V and 3 bases from J; bases unmatched to any gene: 10. This CDR3 reads CASSLRLAGKDKNIQYF. CDR3 in DNA: TGTGCCAGCAGCCTCCGACTAGCGGGAAAGGACAAAAACATTCAGTACTTC. The complete variable domain, with remaining parts taken from reference TRBV28 and TRBJ2-4, reads DVKVTQSSRYLVKRTGEKVFLECVQDMDHENMFWYRQDPGLGLRLIYFSYDVKMKEKGDIPEGYSVSREKKERFSLILESASTNQTSMYLCASSLRLAGKDKNIQYFGAGTRLSVL.

The chain joins TRBV27 to TRBJ2-3; 7 nucleotides match TRBD1. V was clipped by 4 bases and J by 3 bases; unmatched bases: 13. CDR1 MNHEY and CDR2 SMNVEV come from the germline V gene (reference sequence). This CDR3 has 17 residues. In nucleotides, the CDR3 is TGTGCCAGCAGTTCCTCGCCCTTTCAGGGGGTGACAGATACGCAGTATTTT. Its protein product is CASSSSPFQGVTDTQYF.

In this sample, this clone turned up a few times. This chain connects TRBV5-3 to TRBJ1-1; TRBD1 matches 8 bases. TRBV5-3 is placed among ORFs of uncertain function. CDR3 length: 13 amino acids. The trim removed 3 bases at V and 11 bases at J, leaving 9 bases unmatched. CDR3 coding DNA: TGTGCCAGAAGCTCCATCCGGACAGGGCGGGCTTTCTTT. Its protein is CARSSIRTGRAFF.

A remark on this clone: The germline gene is not matched at one end of the junction; a read error may be the cause. V and J are TRBV7-7 and TRBJ2-2; 7 bases fit TRBD1. CDR1 is SSHAT and CDR2 is FNYEAQ in the germline V gene (reference sequence). The CDR3 is 17 amino acids. DNA of the CDR3: TGTGCTAGCAGCTTAGTACCTTCGACAGGGCGCACCGGGGAGCTGTTTTTT. This translates into CASSLVPSTGRTGELFF. The full variable domain, completed using reference TRBV7-7 and TRBJ2-2, is GAGVSQSPRYKVTKRGQDVTLRCDPISSHATLYWYQQALGQGPEFLTYFNYEAQPDKSGLPSDRFSAERPEGSISTLTIQRTEQRDSAMYRCASSLVPSTGRTGELFFGEGSRLTVL.

The chain links TRBV7-6 to TRBJ1-4, with 9 bases that match TRBD1. V shed 5 bases and J 8 bases; nucleotides not matched to a gene: 6. CDR1 SGHVS and CDR2 FNYEAQ come from the germline V gene. This CDR3 has 14 residues. The CDR3 spells CASSPGTGSEKLFF. CDR3 nucleotide sequence: TGTGCCAGCAGCCCAGGGACAGGGTCCGAAAAACTGTTTTTT.

J is TRBJ2-1 and V is TRBV9; a weak D match, TRBD1 (6 bases). The CDR3 runs to 15 residues. Per the germline V gene, CDR1 is SGDLS and CDR2 is YYNGEE. The V end lost 2 bases, the J end lost 1 base, and 10 bases lay between the germline ends. CDR3 loop: CASSVTQGSYNEQFF. DNA for the CDR3: TGTGCCAGCAGCGTTACGCAGGGGTCCTACAATGAGCAGTTCTTC. Filled out from reference TRBV9 and TRBJ2-1, the complete variable domain reads DSGVTQTPKHLITATGQRVTLRCSPRSGDLSVYWYQQSLDQGLQFLIQYYNGEERAKGNILERFSAQQFPDLHSELNLSSLELGDSALYFCASSVTQGSYNEQFFGPGTRLTVL.

This clone was counted only a few times. The chain couples TRBV7-3 to TRBJ1-5; TRBD1 is a possible D gene (6 bases). Trimming shortened V by 1 base and J by 1 base, and 11 bases separated the two germline ends. The CDR3 consists of 16 residues. Germline CDR1 reads SGHTA; CDR2 reads FQGTGA. CDR3 nucleotides: TGTGCCAGCAGCTTAATGGGGGGGCAGAGCAATCAGCCCCAGCATTTT. It encodes CASSLMGGQSNQPQHF. The variable domain in full, with the rest retrieved from reference TRBV7-3 and TRBJ1-5, is GAGVSQTPSNKVTEKGKYVELRCDPISGHTALYWYRQSLGQGPEFLIYFQGTGAADDSGLPNDRFFAVRPEGSVSTLKIQRTERGDSAVYLCASSLMGGQSNQPQHFGDGTRLSIL.

The sample holds one count of this clone. The chain employs TRBV6-1 and TRBJ2-7; D possibly corresponds to TRBD1 (6 bases). Germline V CDR1 and CDR2: MNHNS, SASEGT. The CDR3 loop spans 15 amino acids. Trimming shortened V by 2 bases and J by 1 base, and 12 bases separated the two germline ends. CDR3 protein: CASSEWRDRSYEQYF. For the CDR3, the DNA is TGTGCCAGCAGTGAATGGCGAGACAGGTCCTACGAGCAGTACTTC.

V and J are TRBV5-8 and TRBJ2-2; D possibly corresponds to TRBD2 (6 bases). V was shortened by 0 bases and J by 4 bases, with 13 bases between the two germline ends. The CDR3 has 16 amino acids. Germline CDR1 and CDR2: SGHTS and YDEGEE. The CDR3 loop is CASSLARQLATGELFF. The CDR3 DNA reads as TGTGCCAGCAGCTTGGCCCGGCAACTAGCCACCGGGGAGCTGTTTTTT.